The clone carrying this T cell receptor (beta chain) was seen ten or more times. TCRdb re-called the 5' RACE reads through MiXCR, storing one row per CDR3 protein. The sample has tens of thousands of distinct CDR3 sequences; around 3.3% are singletons. Trimming removed 6 bases from V and 6 bases from J; junction bases left unmatched: 11. The CDR3 has 14 amino acids. Germline V gene data show CDR1 as SQVTM and CDR2 as ANQGSEA. These data come from a study of T cells after yellow fever vaccination. Study-wide findings and caveats: Among sorted memory subsets on day 0, almost all vaccine-responding clonotypes fell below detection. Clones from primary vaccination mostly reappeared after the booster (around 96% CD4, around 90% CD8).

This sequence was found in a man between 18 and 29 years old who received the YFV17D yellow fever vaccine. The V and J genes are TRBV29-1 and TRBJ1-5; TRBD1 aligns across 7 bases. This material consisted of PBMCs, either bulk or a sorted T-cell subset (CD4+, CD8+, memory, or dextramer-sorted; not recorded which), taken around 45 days after the first yellow fever vaccination. The CDR3 region has the DNA TGCAGCGTAGCGACAGGGAACCTAGTTCAGCCCCAGCATTTT. This gives the protein CSVATGNLVQPQHF.